The clone carrying this TCR beta chain was counted between two and nine times. These data come from a study of patients and donors after allogeneic stem cell transplantation. CDR3 size: 14 residues. The germline V gene encodes CDR1 KGHSH and CDR2 LQKENI. Trimming took 6 bases from V and 0 from J, leaving 9 bases between them. TCRdb fed the RT-PCR reads into MiXCR, producing one record per CDR3 protein. The repertoire holds hundreds of thousands of distinct CDR3 sequences, with roughly 17% as singletons. This rearrangement joins TRBV18 to TRBJ2-1; no clear D. This TCR derives from a human donor who was either an allogeneic HSCT recipient or a stem cell or donor lymphocyte infusion donor (not recorded which). It is not recorded whose cells these are; they may come from a transplant donor. The source material was blood, either unsorted or a sorted T cell fraction (not recorded which). Here the CDR3 reads CASSQRSSYNEQFF. In nucleotides, the CDR3 is TGTGCCAGCTCGCAGCGCAGCTCCTACAATGAGCAGTTCTTC.